The 17 T cell receptor beta chains below come from one sample, sequenced in a study of CD8 T cells in Susac syndrome. RNA was extracted with the RNeasy kit, and a quantity of roughly 0.45 to 1 ug was reverse transcribed using random hexamers. One entry per CDR3 protein results from TCRdb running MiXCR on the immunoSEQ multiplex PCR reads. The repertoire includes about 300,000 distinct CDR3 sequences, over 75% of them detected once, and less than 0.2% sits in the top ten. Sequencing was performed on CD8+ T cells from PBMCs. The receptors derive from a human donor with multiple sclerosis.

The chain links TRBV28 to TRBJ2-7; D is perhaps TRBD2 (6 bases). The CDR3 runs to 14 residues. The germline V and J ends were trimmed by 3 bases and 4 bases, with 13 bases remaining between them. Germline V gene lookup returns CDR1 MDHEN and CDR2 SYDVKM. CDR3 bases: TGTGCCAGCAGTTTCGCGGGACTCGGTTACGAGCAGTACTTC. Translation: CASSFAGLGYEQYF.

This clonotype was counted once. This sequence joins TRBV24-1 and TRBJ2-3, with D uncertain. Germline CDR1 and CDR2: KGHDR and SFDVKD. With 0 bases removed from V and 1 base from J, the gap between germline ends came to 10 bases. This CDR3 comprises 16 residues. The CDR3 DNA follows: TGTGCCACCAGTGATTTGTCCGGGTTTGGCACAGATACGCAGTATTTT. Translated: CATSDLSGFGTDTQYF.

This chain joins TRBV19 and TRBJ2-3, with 7 bases matching TRBD1. Trimming took 4 bases from V and 2 from J; bases not matched to a gene: 6. In germline, CDR1 is LNHDA, CDR2 SQIVND (reference sequence). CDR3 size: 15 residues. CDR3 amino acids: CASSTPTGHTDTQYF. For the CDR3, the DNA is TGTGCCAGTAGTACTCCGACAGGGCACACAGATACGCAGTATTTT.

The chain carries TRBV9 and TRBJ2-1; a weak D match, TRBD2 (5 bases). Looked up from germline, CDR1 is SGDLS and CDR2 is YYNGEE. Trimming took off 0 bases at V and 2 bases at J, with 15 bases between the two ends. The CDR3 runs to 17 residues. The CDR3 bases are TGTGCCAGCAGCGTAGACGGACTCCCGAGCCCCTACAATGAGCAGTTCTTC. Amino acids: CASSVDGLPSPYNEQFF. Drawing the rest from reference TRBV9 and TRBJ2-1, the complete variable domain is DSGVTQTPKHLITATGQRVTLRCSPRSGDLSVYWYQQSLDQGLQFLIQYYNGEERAKGNILERFSAQQFPDLHSELNLSSLELGDSALYFCASSVDGLPSPYNEQFFGPGTRLTVL.

For the CDR3, the DNA is TGCGCCAGCAGCCAGAGGGCGTCCTACGAGCAGTACTTC. This codes for CASSQRASYEQYF. This sequence joins TRBV4-1 and TRBJ2-7; a possible D gene is TRBD2 (5 bases). The germline V gene has CDR1 MGHRA and CDR2 YSYEKL. The ends were cut back, 3 bases at V and 1 base at J, with 7 bases in the middle. The CDR3 is 13 amino acids.

Only a few counts were recorded for this clonotype. The chain recombines TRBV7-9 with TRBJ2-1, with 8 bases fitting TRBD1. The germline V gene encodes CDR1 SEHNR and CDR2 FQNEAQ (reference sequence). The J segment lost 6 bases and the V segment lost 4 bases, leaving 5 bases of the junction unmatched. The CDR3 is 14 amino acids. The DNA of the CDR3 is TGTGCCAGCAGCTCGCCCGACAGGGGCAATGAGCAGTTCTTC. It yields the protein CASSSPDRGNEQFF.

The rearrangement links TRBV9 to TRBJ1-2; D is unclear. V was shortened by 0 bases and J by 2 bases, with 8 bases between the two germline ends. Germline CDR1 is SGDLS and CDR2 is YYNGEE. CDR3 size: 14 residues. The CDR3 DNA is TGTGCCAGCAGCGTAGGTCTACAGAACTATGGCTACACCTTC. Translation: CASSVGLQNYGYTF.

The chain employs TRBV7-9 and TRBJ1-5, with D possibly TRBD1 on 6 matching bases. Trimming pared 5 bases from V and 5 bases from J, leaving 13 bases between. Germline V CDR1 and CDR2: SEHNR, FQNEAQ (reference sequence). This CDR3 comprises 14 residues. CDR3 protein: CASSPGQTDQPQHF. CDR3 sequence (DNA): TGTGCCAGCAGCCCTGGACAGACGGATCAGCCCCAGCATTTT.

The rearrangement joins TRBV7-4 to TRBJ2-1, with 7 bases identical to TRBD1. V shed 5 bases, J shed 5 bases, and the junction held 15 bases outside the gene matches. CDR1 and CDR2 from the germline V gene are SGHVT and SQSDAQ. This CDR3 is 17 amino acids long. The CDR3: CASSPLDLGGSDNEQFF. The CDR3 DNA sequence: TGTGCCAGCAGCCCCCTAGATCTAGGGGGCTCGGACAATGAGCAGTTCTTC.

The V and J genes are TRBV24-1 and TRBJ2-1; the match to TRBD1 covers 10 bases. CDR1 is KGHDR and CDR2 is SFDVKD in the germline V gene. The CDR3 sequence is 16 residues long. After removal of 1 base from V and 4 bases from J, the junction contained 3 bases not matched to a gene. CDR3 loop: CATSDFGQGVYNEQFF. Written as DNA, the CDR3 is TGTGCCACCAGTGATTTCGGACAGGGGGTATACAATGAGCAGTTCTTC.

The V gene is TRBV27, the J gene TRBJ1-1, with D perhaps TRBD1 (6 bases). The V end lost 6 bases, the J end lost 3 bases, and 11 bases lay between the germline ends. Germline CDR1 MNHEY, CDR2 SMNVEV (reference sequence). The CDR3 covers 13 residues. The CDR3 region has the DNA TGTGCCAGCAGCCCACAGGGTTACACTGAAGCTTTCTTT. Translated, it gives CASSPQGYTEAFF.

The chain employs TRBV24-1 and TRBJ2-3; perhaps TRBD1 as D (6 bases). The CDR3 contains 13 residues. The ends were cut back, 3 bases at V and 11 bases at J, with 14 bases in the middle. CDR1 KGHDR and CDR2 SFDVKD come from the germline V gene. CDR3 in amino acids: CATSDLYWGQQYF. The CDR3 DNA follows: TGTGCCACCAGTGATCTCTACTGGGGACAGCAGTATTTT.

This sequence joins TRBV27 and TRBJ2-3; D not resolved. The CDR3 has 14 residues. The germline CDR1 and CDR2 sequences are MNHEY and SMNVEV (reference sequence). V lost 3 bases and J 4 bases, leaving 11 bases between the germline ends. In nucleotides, the CDR3 is TGTGCCAGCAGTTTCGTTATTCATGCAGATACGCAGTATTTT. Protein product: CASSFVIHADTQYF.

This chain links TRBV6-1 with TRBJ1-3; weak D call: TRBD1 (6 bases). CDR1 is MNHNS and CDR2 is SASEGT in the germline V gene. CDR3 length: 16 residues. V lost 3 bases to trimming and J lost 4 bases, with 16 bases between them. The CDR3 spells CASSETGALSGNTIYF. The CDR3, as DNA: TGTGCCAGCAGTGAGACGGGGGCGCTATCGGGAAACACCATATATTTT.

CDR3 DNA sequence: TGTGCCAGCAGTTCCGGACAGGATAACACCGGGGAGCTGTTTTTT. Amino acid sequence: CASSSGQDNTGELFF. The gene calls are TRBV28 and TRBJ2-2, with 7 positions matching TRBD1. The CDR3 totals 15 residues. Germline lookup yields CDR1 MDHEN and CDR2 SYDVKM. With V trimmed by 4 bases and J by 2 bases, 4 bases remained unmatched.

The gene calls are TRBV4-3 and TRBJ2-1, with TRBD2 identical over 10 bases. Germline trimming cut 3 bases from V and 7 bases from J; bases unmatched to any gene: 6. The CDR3 contains 15 residues. CDR1 is LGHNA, CDR2 YSLEER, per germline. In DNA form, the CDR3 reads TGCGCCAGCAGCCAGGGTCTAGCGGGAGCTAATGAGCAGTTCTTC. Translation: CASSQGLAGANEQFF.

The chain is built from TRBV28 and TRBJ1-6; TRBD1 is a possible D gene (6 bases). Germline V gene data show CDR1 as MDHEN and CDR2 as SYDVKM. V was trimmed by 5 bases and J by 4 bases, leaving 6 bases between them. This CDR3 has 13 residues. The DNA of the CDR3 is TGTGCCAGCAGTCAGGGGTATAATTCACCCCTCCACTTT. As protein: CASSQGYNSPLHF.